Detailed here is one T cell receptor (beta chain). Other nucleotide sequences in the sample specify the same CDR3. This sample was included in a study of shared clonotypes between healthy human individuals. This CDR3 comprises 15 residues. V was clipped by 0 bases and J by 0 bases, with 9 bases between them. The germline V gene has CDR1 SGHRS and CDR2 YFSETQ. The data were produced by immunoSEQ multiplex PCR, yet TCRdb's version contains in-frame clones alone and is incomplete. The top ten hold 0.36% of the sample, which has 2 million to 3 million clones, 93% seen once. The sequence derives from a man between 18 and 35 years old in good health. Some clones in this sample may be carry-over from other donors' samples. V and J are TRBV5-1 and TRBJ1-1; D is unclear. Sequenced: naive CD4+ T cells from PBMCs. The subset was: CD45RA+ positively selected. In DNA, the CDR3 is TGCGCCAGCAGCTTGGGGGCGGTGATGAACACTGAAGCTTTCTTT. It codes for CASSLGAVMNTEAFF.